This T cell receptor (beta chain) was documented in a study of blood T cell repertoires in COVID-19. Study at large: T cells, B-cell-depleted T cells, or PBMCs provided the cDNA or gDNA that served as material.

Per germline, CDR1 LGHDT and CDR2 YNNKEL (reference sequence). The CDR3 extends over 15 amino acids. V was clipped by 4 bases and J by 6 bases; unmatched bases: 9. Enrollment of patients from Seattle took place during active infection, with longitudinal follow-up. TCRdb's table, derived via immunoSEQ multiplex PCR, lists solely in-frame clones and lacks some. The table lists about 350,000 clones, about 88% of them singletons. This clonotype was sampled from a woman aged 55-69 years with COVID-19, enrolled during active disease. The V call is TRBV3-1 (or the pseudogene TRBV3-2), the J call TRBJ1-2, with 9 bases identical to TRBD1. The specimen sequenced was peripheral blood. CDR3 loop: CASSPSDRGRNGYTF. For the CDR3, the DNA is TGTGCCAGCAGCCCATCCGACAGGGGGAGGAATGGCTACACCTTC.